This T cell receptor (beta chain) was captured by sequencing in a study of PD-L1 blockade in urothelial cancer. V was clipped by 7 bases and J by 8 bases; unmatched bases: 10. This CDR3 contains 13 residues. Germline CDR1 is SQVTM and CDR2 is ANQGSEA. The repertoire was sequenced with immunoSEQ multiplex PCR; TCRdb's copy has only in-frame clones and lacks some. The data hold approximately 40,000 clones, with 75% to 90% observed a single time. The time point denotes: peripheral blood 6 weeks after treatment start. This clonotype was obtained from a man between 60 and 70 years old with urothelial cancer. The J gene is TRBJ1-1, the V gene TRBV29-1, with 10 positions matching TRBD1. Specimen: PBMCs, collected around atezolizumab (anti-PD-L1) treatment. The chain's CDR3 is CSAVRQGANEAFF. CDR3 nucleotides: TGCAGCGCTGTCCGACAGGGGGCCAACGAAGCTTTCTTT.